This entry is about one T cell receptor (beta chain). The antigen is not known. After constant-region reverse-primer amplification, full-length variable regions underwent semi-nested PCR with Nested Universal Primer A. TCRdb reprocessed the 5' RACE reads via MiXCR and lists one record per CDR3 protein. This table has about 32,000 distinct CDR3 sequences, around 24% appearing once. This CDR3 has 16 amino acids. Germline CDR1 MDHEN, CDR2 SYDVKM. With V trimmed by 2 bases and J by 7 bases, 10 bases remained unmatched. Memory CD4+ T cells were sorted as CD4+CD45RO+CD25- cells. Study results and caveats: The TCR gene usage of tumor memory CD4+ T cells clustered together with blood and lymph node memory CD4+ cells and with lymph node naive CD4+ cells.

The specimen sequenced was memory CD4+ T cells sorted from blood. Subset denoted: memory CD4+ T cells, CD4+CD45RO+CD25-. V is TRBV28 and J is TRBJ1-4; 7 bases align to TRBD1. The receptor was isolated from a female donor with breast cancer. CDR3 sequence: CASSLRDRVWGEKLFF. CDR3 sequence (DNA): TGTGCCAGCAGTTTACGCGACAGGGTTTGGGGTGAAAAACTGTTTTTT.